This T cell receptor (beta chain) is from a study of regulatory T cells in long-lasting Graves disease. Notes on the study in general: It was in persistent disease that TRBV28, TRBJ1-2 and TRBJ2-5 were favored. Patients with persistent disease shared 2,741 public clonotypes, outpacing the roughly 950 shared by new patients.

Trimming shortened V by 4 bases and J by 5 bases, and 12 bases separated the two germline ends. The CDR3 is 13 residues long. From germline, CDR1 is MNHEY and CDR2 SVGAGI. A remark on this clonotype: Antigen: not known.

Relying on iRepertoire HTBI primers and Arm-PCR of CDR3 regions, the team built TCR beta libraries. TCRdb called the multiplex PCR reads again in MiXCR, with one record for every CDR3 protein. The table has approximately 470,000 distinct CDR3 sequences, about 17% seen once. Time point defined: newly diagnosed GD, antithyroid drugs for less than 3 months. PBMC-extracted RNA yielded the TCR library. Diagnosing Graves' disease relied on the American Thyroid Association guidelines. These data also featured in a second study, about T cells in Graves' hyperthyroidism and ophthalmopathy. This second study says: First-round RT-PCR targeting the TCR CDR3 was performed with the HTBI primer set.

The sample consisted of peripheral blood mononuclear cells (PBMCs), taken at new diagnosis, from a patient treated with antithyroid drugs. V is TRBV6-5 and J is TRBJ2-7; TRBD1 is a possible D gene (6 bases). The TCR originated in a man aged 40-55 years with Graves disease. DNA of the CDR3: TGTGCCAGCAGTTCGCGCGACAGGAACGAGCAGTACTTC. This codes for CASSSRDRNEQYF.